These 25 T cell receptor beta chains came from one sample sequenced in a study of sequential checkpoint blockade in melanoma. Profiling relied on immunoSEQ multiplex PCR, and the TCRdb table lists in-frame clones only, not all of them. The data hold some 9,600 clones, with 24% observed a single time. This sample's treatment: randomized to nivolumab then ipilimumab (arm A) or the reverse (arm B). Sequencing used tumor tissue (inferred from file names), obtained from a patient given nivolumab and ipilimumab in sequence. The source is a human donor with melanoma.

V is TRBV28 and J is TRBJ2-7, with D perhaps TRBD1 (5 bases). The germline V gene encodes CDR1 MDHEN and CDR2 SYDVKM. This CDR3 contains 13 residues. Trimming took 8 bases from V and 9 from J, leaving 20 bases between them. The CDR3 DNA is TGTGCCAGCTCCTCCGGACCTCTAACAGGGCAGTACTTC. Translating gives CASSSGPLTGQYF.

The J gene is TRBJ1-1, the V gene TRBV5-1; D is possibly TRBD1 (5 bases). This CDR3 spans 15 amino acids. In germline, CDR1 is SGHRS, CDR2 YFSETQ. The germline V and J ends were trimmed by 3 bases and 1 base, with 13 bases remaining between them. The CDR3 protein is CASSSGDQGNTEAFF. For the CDR3, the DNA is TGCGCCAGCAGCTCCGGGGACCAGGGGAACACTGAAGCTTTCTTT.

This clone was seen a few times. This chain joins TRBV11-3 and TRBJ2-2; 12 bases agree with TRBD2. CDR3 length equals 19 residues. Germline V gene sequence: CDR1 SGHNT, CDR2 YENEEA. Trimming at V came to 5 bases and at J to 1 base, leaving 11 bases not matched to a gene. CDR3 amino acids: CASSQTTSGGWRNTGELFF. CDR3 DNA: TGTGCCAGCAGCCAGACGACTAGCGGGGGTTGGAGGAACACCGGGGAGCTGTTTTTT.

This clone was detected only a few times. J is TRBJ2-5 and V is TRBV15; D is unresolved. CDR1 and CDR2 from the germline V gene are LNHNV and YYDKDF (reference sequence). The CDR3 is 15 amino acids. Trimming removed 1 base from V and 1 base from J, with 10 bases in between. The CDR3 protein is CATSRVSASQETQYF. Here the CDR3 DNA reads TGTGCCACCAGCAGAGTCTCAGCCTCCCAAGAGACCCAGTACTTC.

This clone was seen many times. The V call is TRBV6-8, the J call TRBJ2-5; D might be TRBD1 (6 bases). The CDR3 spans 13 residues. Trimming shortened V by 8 bases and J by 5 bases, and 15 bases separated the two germline ends. Germline CDR1 MNHGY, CDR2 SAAAGT. For the CDR3, the DNA is TGTGCCAGCGACAGGCAGGTAGGGGAGACCCAGTACTTC. Residues: CASDRQVGETQYF.

This clone came up a few times. The chain employs TRBV11-3 and TRBJ2-4, with 8 nucleotides matching TRBD1. CDR1 is SGHNT, CDR2 YENEEA, per germline. The CDR3 sequence is 15 residues long. After removal of 5 bases from V and 7 bases from J, the junction contained 10 bases not matched to a gene. The CDR3 sequence is CASSHILTGDNIQYF. In DNA form, the CDR3 reads TGTGCCAGCAGCCACATACTGACAGGGGACAACATTCAGTACTTC. Based on the CDR3 plus reference TRBV11-3 and TRBJ2-4, the full variable domain is EAGVVQSPRYKIIEKKQPVAFWCNPISGHNTLYWYLQNLGQGPELLIRYENEEAVDDSQLPKDRFSAERLKGVDSTLKIQPAELGDSAVYLCASSHILTGDNIQYFGAGTRLSVL.

This clone came up many times. The chain is built from TRBV11-3 and TRBJ1-2, with D unclear. Germline values: CDR1 SGHNT, CDR2 YENEEA. The CDR3 contains 15 residues. V lost 0 bases and J 8 bases, leaving 16 bases between the germline ends. CDR3 coding DNA: TGTGCCAGCAGCTTAGAAGGTAACCCTCCGGGGGGCTACACCTTC. Encoded protein: CASSLEGNPPGGYTF. The full variable domain, its missing parts supplied by reference TRBV11-3 and TRBJ1-2, is EAGVVQSPRYKIIEKKQPVAFWCNPISGHNTLYWYLQNLGQGPELLIRYENEEAVDDSQLPKDRFSAERLKGVDSTLKIQPAELGDSAVYLCASSLEGNPPGGYTFGSGTRLTVV.

The table lists this clone with many counts. This rearrangement joins TRBV11-3 to TRBJ1-6; weak D call: TRBD1 (6 bases). The germline V and J ends were trimmed by 6 bases and 7 bases, with 16 bases remaining between them. This CDR3 spans 15 amino acids. Germline-derived CDR1 and CDR2 are SGHNT and YENEEA. CDR3 DNA: TGTGCCAGCAGGCCAACTCCAGGGGACAATTCACCCCTCCACTTT. It yields the protein CASRPTPGDNSPLHF.

This clone was observed a few times. The gene calls are TRBV15 and TRBJ1-2; D might be TRBD1 (5 bases). The CDR3 is made up of 14 amino acids. V shed 3 bases and J shed 8 bases, with 16 bases lying between them. In germline, CDR1 is LNHNV, CDR2 YYDKDF (reference sequence). CDR3 amino acids: CATSSPTGAAGYTF. The CDR3 DNA sequence: TGTGCCACCAGCAGTCCGACCGGGGCCGCGGGCTACACCTTC. The whole variable domain, remainder taken from reference TRBV15 and TRBJ1-2, is DAMVIQNPRYQVTQFGKPVTLSCSQTLNHNVMYWYQQKSSQAPKLLFHYYDKDFNNEADTPDNFQSRRPNTSFCFLDIRSPGLGDTAMYLCATSSPTGAAGYTFGSGTRLTVV.

This clone was recorded only once. V is TRBV30 and J is TRBJ2-4, with D unclear. With 1 base removed from V and 9 bases from J, the gap between germline ends came to 10 bases. Germline V gene data show CDR1 as GTSNPN and CDR2 as SVGIG (reference sequence). This CDR3 is built from 12 residues. CDR3 sequence: CAWSARLGIQYF. CDR3 coding DNA: TGTGCCTGGAGTGCCCGCTTGGGCATTCAGTACTTC.

J is TRBJ1-2 and V is TRBV14; 10 nucleotides match TRBD1. After removal of 2 bases from V and 7 bases from J, the junction contained 10 bases not matched to a gene. In germline, CDR1 is SGHDN, CDR2 FVKESK. The CDR3 extends over 16 amino acids. This chain's CDR3 is CASSQQPFGQGGGYTF. The DNA for the CDR3 is TGTGCCAGCAGCCAACAACCTTTCGGACAGGGGGGTGGCTACACCTTC.

This clone has a handful of counts. The rearrangement joins TRBV6-8 to TRBJ1-2; D remains ambiguous. The CDR3 spans 14 residues. V was shortened by 10 bases and J by 3 bases, with 18 bases between the two germline ends. CDR1 is MNHGY and CDR2 is SAAAGT in the germline V gene. CDR3 sequence: CAISSRRVDYGYTF. The DNA for the CDR3 is TGTGCCATCTCCAGCAGGAGAGTCGACTATGGCTACACCTTC.

The rearrangement joins TRBV30 to TRBJ2-3, with D unclear. The CDR3 is 16 amino acids. The ends were cut back, 2 bases at V and 0 bases at J, with 15 bases in the middle. Germline V gene lookup returns CDR1 GTSNPN and CDR2 SVGIG (reference sequence). CDR3 coding DNA: TGTGCCTGGAGTCAAATGTCCCTTTCTAGCACAGATACGCAGTATTTT. Its translation: CAWSQMSLSSTDTQYF. Based on the CDR3 plus reference TRBV30 and TRBJ2-3, the full variable domain is SQTIHQWPATLVQPVGSPLSLECTVEGTSNPNLYWYRQAAGRGLQLLFYSVGIGQISSEVPQNLSASRPQDRQFILSSKKLLLSDSGFYLCAWSQMSLSSTDTQYFGPGTRLTVL.

This clone was seen more than once but under ten times. V gene TRBV7-7 combines with J gene TRBJ2-7; TRBD2 aligns across 11 bases. Germline CDR1 SSHAT, CDR2 FNYEAQ (reference sequence). The J segment lost 4 bases and the V segment lost 5 bases, leaving 4 bases of the junction unmatched. The CDR3 extends over 14 amino acids. The CDR3 bases are TGTGCCAGCAGCCGACTAGCGGGACCTTACGAGCAGTACTTC. Its protein product is CASSRLAGPYEQYF.

This chain uses TRBV28 with TRBJ2-3, with D possibly being TRBD2 (6 bases). The V gene's germline CDR1 is MDHEN and CDR2 SYDVKM. The length of the CDR3 is 16 residues. The V and J ends lost 4 bases and 0 bases respectively, with 14 bases between them. In DNA form, the CDR3 reads TGTGCCAGCAGTTCCAGGGACTGGGGGAGCACAGATACGCAGTATTTT. Its translation is CASSSRDWGSTDTQYF. Filled out from reference TRBV28 and TRBJ2-3, the complete variable domain reads DVKVTQSSRYLVKRTGEKVFLECVQDMDHENMFWYRQDPGLGLRLIYFSYDVKMKEKGDIPEGYSVSREKKERFSLILESASTNQTSMYLCASSSRDWGSTDTQYFGPGTRLTVL.

A few counts support this clone. This sequence joins TRBV30 and TRBJ2-7; TRBD2 aligns across 13 bases. The CDR3 has 17 amino acids. Germline CDR1 GTSNPN, CDR2 SVGIG (reference sequence). After removal of 8 bases from V and 7 bases from J, the junction contained 20 bases not matched to a gene. The CDR3 protein is CAKPPAPGLAGEPEQYF. The CDR3 nucleotides read TGTGCCAAACCCCCTGCCCCCGGACTAGCGGGAGAGCCAGAGCAGTACTTC.

V is TRBV18 and J is TRBJ2-1, with TRBD1 matching 11 bases. The CDR3 has 16 amino acids. The J segment lost 2 bases and the V segment lost 3 bases, leaving 3 bases of the junction unmatched. The V gene's germline CDR1 is KGHSH and CDR2 LQKENI. CDR3 region: CASSPPGQGAYNEQFF. Here the CDR3 DNA reads TGTGCCAGCTCACCCCCGGGACAGGGGGCCTACAATGAGCAGTTCTTC.

This clone was seen only a few times. The chain joins TRBV11-3 to TRBJ1-3, with 10 bases aligning to TRBD1. The CDR3 has 17 residues. Germline V CDR1 and CDR2: SGHNT, YENEEA. Trimming cost V 5 bases and J 2 bases; bases outside gene matches: 9. The CDR3 protein is CASSVGGTGVPGNTIYF. The CDR3 bases are TGTGCCAGCAGCGTGGGTGGGACAGGGGTGCCTGGAAACACCATATATTTT.

The chain couples TRBV4-1 to TRBJ1-5; D uncertain. Trimming pared 0 bases from V and 5 bases from J, leaving 5 bases between. CDR3 length: 13 residues. Germline V gene data show CDR1 as MGHRA and CDR2 as YSYEKL. Here the CDR3 reads CASSQDLDQPQHF. DNA of the CDR3: TGCGCCAGCAGCCAAGATCTAGATCAGCCCCAGCATTTT.

This clone was recorded many times. This chain links TRBV6-8 with TRBJ1-2; maybe TRBD1 (6 bases). Germline V gene data show CDR1 as MNHGY and CDR2 as SAAAGT. This CDR3 is built from 13 residues. Trimming cost V 6 bases and J 3 bases, with 11 bases left between them. The CDR3 here is CASSYDRHYGYTF. The CDR3 DNA reads TGTGCCAGCAGCTACGACAGGCACTATGGCTACACCTTC.

This clone appeared once. J is TRBJ1-3 and V is TRBV19; D gene ambiguous. Germline CDR1 and CDR2: LNHDA and SQIVND (reference sequence). Trimming removed 6 bases from V and 1 base from J, with 10 bases in between. The CDR3 has 14 residues. The CDR3 sequence is CASRWATSGNTIYF. The CDR3 bases are TGTGCCAGTAGATGGGCTACTTCTGGAAACACCATATATTTT.

In DNA, the CDR3 is TGTGCCTGGACAGGAGCAGGGCATGGCTACACCTTC. It yields the protein CAWTGAGHGYTF. The gene calls are TRBV30 and TRBJ1-2; possible D gene TRBD1, 5 bases. The CDR3 spans 12 residues. CDR1 and CDR2 (germline): GTSNPN, SVGIG (reference sequence). Trimming cost V 4 bases and J 6 bases, with 12 bases left between them.

V and J are TRBV29-1 and TRBJ1-2; the match to TRBD1 covers 8 bases. Germline CDR1 is SQVTM and CDR2 is ANQGSEA. The trim removed 7 bases at V and 8 bases at J, leaving 12 bases unmatched. The length of the CDR3 is 13 residues. CDR3 amino acids: CSALGQGVGGYTF. The CDR3 DNA follows: TGCAGCGCCCTTGGACAGGGAGTCGGAGGCTACACCTTC.

This clone was observed a few times. J is TRBJ2-3 and V is TRBV11-3, with D perhaps given as TRBD1 or TRBD2 (5 bases each). Germline-derived CDR1 and CDR2 are SGHNT and YENEEA. CDR3 size: 15 residues. The V and J ends lost 5 bases and 1 base respectively, with 13 bases between them. The CDR3 DNA reads as TGTGCCAGCAGCCCAGATGTGGGGGGCACAGATACGCAGTATTTT. It encodes CASSPDVGGTDTQYF.

The rearrangement uses TRBV12-5 and TRBJ2-1; D may be TRBD1 or TRBD2 (6 bases each). Trimming cost V 7 bases and J 9 bases, with 22 bases left between them. From germline, CDR1 is LGHNT and CDR2 FRNRAP. CDR3 length: 15 amino acids. CDR3 nucleotide sequence: TGTGCTAGTGCCGTTTGGGGGGCCGGGAGCAGTGAGCAGTTCTTC. Its translation is CASAVWGAGSSEQFF. Full variable domain (outside the CDR3, taken from reference TRBV12-5 and TRBJ2-1): DARVTQTPRHKVTEMGQEVTMRCQPILGHNTVFWYRQTMMQGLELLAYFRNRAPLDDSGMPKDRFSAEMPDATLATLKIQPSEPRDSAVYFCASAVWGAGSSEQFFGPGTRLTVL.